The following is a TCR beta chain sequence with its context. This record belongs to a study of CD8+ T cells in alopecia areata. Overall study context: Each day, treated patients took oral tofacitinib twice, at 5 to 10 mg per dose.

CDR1 SNHLY and CDR2 FYNNEI come from the germline V gene. J lost 2 bases, V lost 7 bases, and 10 bases had no gene match. CDR3 length: 15 residues. Treatment reported: oral pan-JAK inhibitor, 5-10 mg twice daily. In each case, RNA was isolated and then reverse transcribed into cDNA as the sequencing template. Data came from immunoSEQ multiplex PCR; TCRdb stores just in-frame clones and leaves some out. The sample has 110,000 or so clones, roughly three fifths seen once. The input for sequencing was CD4+ T cells sorted from blood, taken at week 24, from a patient treated with tofacitinib. The chain combines TRBV2 with TRBJ1-2, with 7 bases matching TRBD1. The receptor was derived from a human donor with alopecia areata. The CDR3 sequence: CASTISRGGNYGYTF. CDR3 bases: TGTGCCAGCACCATAAGCAGGGGGGGCAACTATGGCTACACCTTC.